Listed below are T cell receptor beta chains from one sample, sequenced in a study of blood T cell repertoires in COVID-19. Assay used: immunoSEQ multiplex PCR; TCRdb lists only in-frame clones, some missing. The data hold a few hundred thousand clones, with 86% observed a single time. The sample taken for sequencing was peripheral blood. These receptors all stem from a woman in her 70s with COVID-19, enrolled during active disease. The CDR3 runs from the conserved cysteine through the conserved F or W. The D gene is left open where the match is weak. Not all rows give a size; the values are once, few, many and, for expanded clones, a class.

cdr3_aa: CAIAASYNSPLHF; cdr3_nt: TGTGCCATCGCGGCCTCCTATAATTCACCCCTCCACTTT; j_call: TRBJ1-6; v_call: TRBV10-3; clone_size: NA; d_call: NA
cdr3_aa: CASSQESSGGAPADTQYF; cdr3_nt: TGCGCCAGCAGCCAAGAGTCTAGCGGGGGGGCCCCTGCAGATACGCAGTATTTT; j_call: TRBJ2-3; v_call: TRBV4-3; clone_size: NA; d_call: TRBD2
cdr3_aa: CASSLIGLDTDTQYF; cdr3_nt: TGCGCCAGCAGCTTGATTGGTTTAGACACAGATACGCAGTATTTT; j_call: TRBJ2-3; v_call: TRBV5-1; clone_size: NA; d_call: NA
cdr3_aa: CASSTLRGGIKEAFF; cdr3_nt: TGTGCCAGCAGCACACTAAGGGGGGGCATTAAGGAAGCTTTCTTT; j_call: TRBJ1-1; v_call: TRBV6-6; clone_size: NA; d_call: NA
cdr3_aa: CASSEGAGEADTQYF; cdr3_nt: TGCGCCAGCAGTGAGGGGGCGGGGGAGGCAGATACGCAGTATTTT; j_call: TRBJ2-3; v_call: TRBV10-1; clone_size: NA; d_call: TRBD2
cdr3_aa: CASSFLFSKGQGRPLHF; cdr3_nt: TGTGCCAGCAGTTTCCTGTTTTCGAAGGGACAGGGGAGACCCCTCCACTTT; j_call: TRBJ1-6; v_call: TRBV27; clone_size: NA; d_call: TRBD1
cdr3_aa: CASSSEYQRGGVRTQYF; cdr3_nt: TGTGCCAGCAGTTCGGAGTATCAGCGGGGGGGAGTCCGAACGCAGTATTTT; j_call: TRBJ2-3; v_call: TRBV6-2/TRBV6-3; clone_size: NA; d_call: TRBD2
cdr3_aa: CASSLTESNYGYTF; cdr3_nt: TGTGCCAGCAGTCTGACAGAATCTAACTATGGCTACACCTTC; j_call: TRBJ1-2; v_call: TRBV28; clone_size: NA; d_call: NA
cdr3_aa: CASRRAGQEREKLFF; cdr3_nt: TGTGCCAGCAGAAGAGCGGGACAGGAGAGGGAAAAACTGTTTTTT; j_call: TRBJ1-4; v_call: TRBV11-2; clone_size: NA; d_call: TRBD1
cdr3_aa: CASSPAGQLGDTQYF; cdr3_nt: TGTGCCAGCAGCCCAGCCGGACAACTTGGAGATACGCAGTATTTT; j_call: TRBJ2-3; v_call: TRBV9; clone_size: NA; d_call: NA
cdr3_aa: CASSESGVGNQPQHF; cdr3_nt: TGTGCCAGCTCGGAATCAGGGGTGGGCAATCAGCCCCAGCATTTT; j_call: TRBJ1-5; v_call: TRBV18; clone_size: NA; d_call: NA
cdr3_aa: CASSLGTVNTEAFF; cdr3_nt: TGTGCCAGCAGCTTAGGGACAGTGAACACTGAAGCTTTCTTT; j_call: TRBJ1-1; v_call: TRBV11-2; clone_size: NA; d_call: NA
cdr3_aa: CASRSSGGADTQYF; cdr3_nt: TGTGCCAGCCGGTCTAGCGGGGGAGCAGATACGCAGTATTTT; j_call: TRBJ2-3; v_call: TRBV7-9; clone_size: NA; d_call: TRBD2
cdr3_aa: CASSQALEIQETQYF; cdr3_nt: TGTGCCAGCAGCCAAGCGTTAGAAATACAAGAGACCCAGTACTTC; j_call: TRBJ2-5; v_call: TRBV3-1/TRBV3-2; clone_size: NA; d_call: NA
cdr3_aa: CASSRTGTDSNYGYTF; cdr3_nt: TGTGCCAGCTCACGTACCGGGACAGATTCCAACTATGGCTACACCTTC; j_call: TRBJ1-2; v_call: TRBV18; clone_size: NA; d_call: TRBD1
cdr3_aa: CASSRRTDSNTEAFF; cdr3_nt: TGTGCCAGCAGCCGCCGGACAGATTCGAACACTGAAGCTTTCTTT; j_call: TRBJ1-1; v_call: TRBV7-9; clone_size: NA; d_call: NA
cdr3_aa: CASSPQFNTIYF; cdr3_nt: TGTGCCAGCAGCCCGCAGTTTAATACCATATATTTT; j_call: TRBJ1-3; v_call: TRBV7-8; clone_size: NA; d_call: NA
cdr3_aa: CASTSGLLAKNIQYF; cdr3_nt: TGTGCCAGCACATCGGGACTCCTAGCCAAAAACATTCAGTACTTC; j_call: TRBJ2-4; v_call: TRBV13; clone_size: NA; d_call: NA
cdr3_aa: CASSQRGQRGEQFF; cdr3_nt: TGTGCCAGCAGCCAAAGGGGACAGCGTGGTGAGCAGTTCTTC; j_call: TRBJ2-1; v_call: TRBV14; clone_size: NA; d_call: TRBD1
cdr3_aa: CASSLRGTGSNEQFF; cdr3_nt: TGTGCCAGCAGTTTAAGGGGGACAGGGTCCAATGAGCAGTTCTTC; j_call: TRBJ2-1; v_call: TRBV28; clone_size: NA; d_call: TRBD1
cdr3_aa: CAWGEVGSVNTEAFF; cdr3_nt: TGTGCCTGGGGGGAGGTCGGAAGCGTGAACACTGAAGCTTTCTTT; j_call: TRBJ1-1; v_call: TRBV30; clone_size: NA; d_call: NA
cdr3_aa: CASSLATGDAEAFF; cdr3_nt: TGTGCCAGCAGCCTAGCAACAGGGGACGCTGAAGCTTTCTTT; j_call: TRBJ1-1; v_call: TRBV9; clone_size: NA; d_call: TRBD1
cdr3_aa: CASSRTPEGRGGYTF; cdr3_nt: TGCGCCAGCAGCCGAACCCCCGAGGGGCGGGGGGGCTACACCTTC; j_call: TRBJ1-2; v_call: TRBV4-1; clone_size: NA; d_call: NA
cdr3_aa: CASSQVPGTEYGYTF; cdr3_nt: TGCGCCAGCAGCCAAGTGCCCGGGACAGAGTATGGCTACACCTTC; j_call: TRBJ1-2; v_call: TRBV4-1; clone_size: NA; d_call: TRBD1
cdr3_aa: CASSDSPNTEAFF; cdr3_nt: TGTGCCAGTTCCGACAGCCCGAACACTGAAGCTTTCTTT; j_call: TRBJ1-1; v_call: TRBV19; clone_size: NA; d_call: NA
cdr3_aa: CASSRILRENTEAFF; cdr3_nt: TGTGCCAGCAGCCGTATCCTCAGGGAGAACACTGAAGCTTTCTTT; j_call: TRBJ1-1; v_call: TRBV4-2; clone_size: few; d_call: NA
cdr3_aa: CASSPDRRYTEAFF; cdr3_nt: TGTGCCAGCTCACCCGACAGGCGGTACACTGAAGCTTTCTTT; j_call: TRBJ1-1; v_call: TRBV18; clone_size: NA; d_call: NA
cdr3_aa: CASTQIGTGDGYTF; cdr3_nt: TGTGCCAGTACCCAAATCGGGACAGGGGATGGCTACACCTTC; j_call: TRBJ1-2; v_call: TRBV19; clone_size: NA; d_call: TRBD1
cdr3_aa: CSVDGLAGANEQFF; cdr3_nt: TGCAGCGTCGACGGACTAGCGGGGGCCAATGAGCAGTTCTTC; j_call: TRBJ2-1; v_call: TRBV29-1; clone_size: NA; d_call: TRBD2
cdr3_aa: CASSLGQGSNEQFF; cdr3_nt: TGTGCCAGCAGTTTAGGGCAGGGGAGCAATGAGCAGTTCTTC; j_call: TRBJ2-1; v_call: TRBV28; clone_size: NA; d_call: NA
cdr3_aa: CASSGRLAGGTYNEQFF; cdr3_nt: TGCGCCAGCAGCGGTCGACTAGCGGGGGGGACCTACAATGAGCAGTTCTTC; j_call: TRBJ2-1; v_call: TRBV4-1; clone_size: NA; d_call: TRBD2
cdr3_aa: CASSARQINTGELFF; cdr3_nt: TGTGCCAGCAGCGCCCGACAGATAAACACCGGGGAGCTGTTTTTT; j_call: TRBJ2-2; v_call: TRBV5-4; clone_size: few; d_call: NA
cdr3_aa: CASFRGGNTGELFF; cdr3_nt: TGTGCCAGTTTTAGGGGGGGAAACACCGGGGAGCTGTTTTTT; j_call: TRBJ2-2; v_call: TRBV19; clone_size: once; d_call: NA
cdr3_aa: CASRTGDNQPQHF; cdr3_nt: TGTGCCAGTAGGACAGGGGACAATCAGCCCCAGCATTTT; j_call: TRBJ1-5; v_call: TRBV19; clone_size: NA; d_call: TRBD1
cdr3_aa: CASSSGTSGGTEQFF; cdr3_nt: TGTGCCAGCAGCTCCGGGACTAGCGGGGGCACTGAGCAGTTCTTC; j_call: TRBJ2-1; v_call: TRBV5-6; clone_size: NA; d_call: TRBD2
cdr3_aa: CASSPGQGANADTQYF; cdr3_nt: TGTGCCAGCAGTCCCGGACAGGGGGCGAACGCAGATACGCAGTATTTT; j_call: TRBJ2-3; v_call: TRBV2; clone_size: NA; d_call: TRBD1
cdr3_aa: CASSIGSGNTIYF; cdr3_nt: TGTGCCAGTAGTATCGGCTCTGGAAACACCATATATTTT; j_call: TRBJ1-3; v_call: TRBV19; clone_size: NA; d_call: NA